The rows below give T cell receptor beta chains drawn from one sample of a study of post-analysis software for immune sequencing data. Via MiXCR, TCRdb re-called the PCR reads, giving one row per CDR3 protein. This table has about 560,000 distinct CDR3 sequences, 44% appearing once. The sample was blood. The receptors here all came from a girl aged 5-17 years with multiple sclerosis. The CDR3 runs from the conserved cysteine through the conserved F or W. Fields, in order: V gene, D gene, clone size, J gene, CDR3 DNA, CDR3 protein. The D gene is left open where the match is weak. Clone size is shown for a subset of rows, as once, few, many or a class of expanded clone.

>TRBV5-4|TRBD1|.|TRBJ1-1
TGTGCCAGCAGCTTGGGGGGACAGGCGAACACTGAAGCTTTCTTT
CASSLGGQANTEAFF
>TRBV11-2|TRBD2|.|TRBJ2-7
TGTGCCAGCAGCACCTCTAGCGGGGGCTACGAGCAGTACTTC
CASSTSSGGYEQYF
>TRBV3-1|TRBD1|.|TRBJ1-1
TGTGCCAGCAGCCAGGCTGGACAGGCGAACACTGAAGCTTTCTTT
CASSQAGQANTEAFF
>TRBV20-1|TRBD2|.|TRBJ2-7
TGCAGTGCTAACACCGGGACTAGCGGGGCCACCTACGAGCAGTACTTC
CSANTGTSGATYEQYF
>TRBV20-1|TRBD2|.|TRBJ2-3
TGCAGTGCTAGTAGCGGGGGGGGGAAGTTCGCTAGCACAGATACGCAGTATTTT
CSASSGGGKFASTDTQYF
>TRBV4-2|.|.|TRBJ1-1
TGTGCCAGCAGCCAAGATCGGGGGGTCACTGAAGCTTTCTTT
CASSQDRGVTEAFF
>TRBV10-3|.|.|TRBJ2-1
TGTGCCATCAGTGAGCGACCCATTAATGAGCAGTTCTTC
CAISERPINEQFF
>TRBV7-8|TRBD1|few|TRBJ2-7
TGTGCCTGCAGTTGGATCCCGGGACAGGAGTCCTACGAGCAGTACTTC
CACSWIPGQESYEQYF
>TRBV20-1|.|.|TRBJ2-7
TGCAGTGCTAGACCGTCAGTGTTGAGCTCCTACGAGCAGTACTTC
CSARPSVLSSYEQYF
>TRBV7-2|.|.|TRBJ2-3
TGTGCCAGCAGAGGGGGGGGCGGACGGGATACGCAGTATTTT
CASRGGGGRDTQYF
>TRBV4-1|TRBD2|.|TRBJ2-1
TGCGCCAGCAGCCAGGGACTACCGCTGAATGAGCAGTTCTTC
CASSQGLPLNEQFF
>TRBV6-2/TRBV6-3|TRBD1|.|TRBJ2-1
TGTGCCAGCAGCCCTAGACAGGGGGCATGGGTAGTCGATGAGCAGTTCTTC
CASSPRQGAWVVDEQFF
>TRBV20-1|TRBD2|.|TRBJ2-7
TGCAGTGCTGCTGAGAGACTAGCGGGGGCCTACGAGCAGTACTTC
CSAAERLAGAYEQYF
>TRBV7-9|.|few|TRBJ2-3
TGTGCCGGCAGCCCACCGACTCTGGGGACAGATACGCAGTATTTT
CAGSPPTLGTDTQYF
>TRBV14|TRBD2|few|TRBJ2-1
TGTGCCAGCAGCCGCCTAGGAGGAGGCGGGGGGGCCGTGGGCTCCTACAATGAGCAGTTCTTC
CASSRLGGGGGAVGSYNEQFF
>TRBV10-3|TRBD2|.|TRBJ2-7
TGTGCCACATTGACTAGCGAGGGGCCCCAGTACTTC
CATLTSEGPQYF
>TRBV10-3|TRBD1|.|TRBJ1-1
TGTGCCATCAGCGACCGAGTGCAGGGACAGGGGAAAACTGAAGCTTTCTTT
CAISDRVQGQGKTEAFF
>TRBV29-1|TRBD2|.|TRBJ2-1
TGCAGCGTCCCACGGCGGGGGGCCCCCTACAATGAGCAGTTCTTC
CSVPRRGAPYNEQFF
>TRBV6-5|.|.|TRBJ1-6
TGTGCCAGCAGTTACACACGATATAATTCACCCCTCCACTTT
CASSYTRYNSPLHF